The sequence of this TCR beta chain was determined in a study of shared clonotypes between healthy human individuals. Concerning this clone: At one boundary the junction diverges from the germline segment, which might be a read error.

Donors were healthy HIV-negative adults without recent acute infections or vaccinations. Unsorted samples drew genomic DNA from tens of millions of PBMCs. Assay: immunoSEQ multiplex PCR; the TCRdb copy retains only in-frame clones and omits some. The sample consists of about half a million clones, approximately 79% of them appearing once. Germline V gene data show CDR1 as SGHTA and CDR2 as FQGTGA. The CDR3 extends over 13 amino acids. Sequencing input: PBMCs. The clonotype was recovered from a woman aged 40 to 49 in good health. Some clones in this sample may be carry-over from other donors' samples. V and J are TRBV7-3 and TRBJ2-3; 7 nucleotides line up with TRBD2. The CDR3 sequence is CASSPGSAGALDF. The CDR3 DNA reads as TGTGCCAGCAGCCCCGGCTCGGCGGGAGCATTAGATTTT.